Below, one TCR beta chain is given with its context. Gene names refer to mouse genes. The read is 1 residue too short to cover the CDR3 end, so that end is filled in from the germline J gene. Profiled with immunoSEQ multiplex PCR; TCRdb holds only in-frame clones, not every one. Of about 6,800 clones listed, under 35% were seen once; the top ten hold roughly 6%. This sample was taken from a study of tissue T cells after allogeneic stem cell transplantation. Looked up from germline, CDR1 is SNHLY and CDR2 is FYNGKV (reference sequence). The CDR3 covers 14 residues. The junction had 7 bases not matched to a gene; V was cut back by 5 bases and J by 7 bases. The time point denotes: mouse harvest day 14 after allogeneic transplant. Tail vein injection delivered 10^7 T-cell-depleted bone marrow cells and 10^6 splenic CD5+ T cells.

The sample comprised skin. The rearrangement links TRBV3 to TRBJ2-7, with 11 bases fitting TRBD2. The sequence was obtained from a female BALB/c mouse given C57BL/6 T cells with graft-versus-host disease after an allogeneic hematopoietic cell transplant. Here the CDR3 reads CASSPGLGGREQYF. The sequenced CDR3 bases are TGTGCCAGCAGCCCAGGACTGGGGGGAAGGGAACAGTAC.